This T cell receptor (beta chain) stems from a study of cytomegalovirus exposure and HLA in healthy donors (TCRdb year 2017). About the full investigation: According to an earlier analysis of a few hundred of the donors, roughly 180 million T cells yielded over 100 million unique TCR beta sequences and approximately 300 Gb of sequence data. An early release covering over 500 HLA-typed donors comprised about 320 gigabases of sequencing data and roughly 85 million unique TCR sequences. Among the roughly 380 genotyped donors, under 90% belonged to the genetic ancestry cluster associated with self-reported Caucasian donors. The study aimed to test whether cataloging public T cell receptors could reveal signatures of past pathogen exposure. The study profiled the T cell repertoires of 500 to 800 subjects by immunosequencing and related them to cytomegalovirus serostatus. Along with the approximately 700-subject first cohort, a separate validation cohort of over a hundred different subjects was used. The study combined high-throughput TCR immunosequencing, statistical association of individual TCRs with disease status, and machine learning to predict cytomegalovirus infection status. A later analysis re-analyzed previously published TCR beta repertoires from roughly 600 donors and added high-resolution HLA genotyping to study TCR occurrence patterns. In the later analysis, no new phenotypic data were used to find candidate immune exposures; instead, reliance was placed on TCR beta sequences and their occurrence across donors. An earlier analysis of fewer than 700 of the donors applied high-throughput TCR beta sequencing to assess whether each TCR beta V gene segment acted as functional or pseudogenic. Donor age, sex, ethnicity and CMV serostatus were compiled together with the repertoire data. Genome-wide SNP genotypes for about three fifths of the 666 donors were used in a later genetic analysis, which treated that subset as a discovery cohort. Every repertoire in the discovery cohort had been generated on one and the same sequencing platform. HLA typing included class I and class II loci at four-digit resolution. The number of donors typed differed by locus, with roughly 620-640 for A, B, C, DRB1 and DQB1, around 500 for DQA1, over 600 for DPA1, and around 450 for DPB1. A few DR-DQ haplotypes were handled as single units for association and clustering because linkage in the cohort was strong. Across some 400 genotyped donors of the cohort, an average of roughly 250,000 unique TCR beta nucleotide sequences per donor were sequenced, and roughly 20% of those sequences were non-productive. Study-level results and caveats: Correlated functional status among segregating V segments might be attributable to linkage disequilibrium, but an unknown experimental factor could not be ruled out. A later genetic analysis associated a missense DCLRE1C variant with V-gene and J-gene trimming of TCR beta chains, and an independent cohort replicated the association. Most TCR sequences were observed very rarely across donors, whereas some public TCRs were present in many individuals. In a later genetic analysis, fewer N-insertions in productive TCRs were reported among donors in an Asian-associated ancestry cluster than the roughly 700-donor mean. In the study, about 150 TCR beta chains were listed as associated with cytomegalovirus. A few of the identified cytomegalovirus-associated TCR beta chains were confirmed in vitro to be specific for cytomegalovirus antigens. A later analysis reported that several top co-occurrence clusters appeared linked to parvovirus B19, influenza, CMV and Epstein-Barr virus. A later analysis found that HLA-associated TCR beta chains were more clonally expanded and had lower generation probabilities than equally common non-associated chains. The 87-base-pair reads could not distinguish some IMGT-functional V segments, including TRBV6-2 and TRBV6-3, so those segments were excluded. Immune exposure information for the cohort was limited to CMV serostatus. The classifier was reported to diagnose cytomegalovirus status with high specificity and sensitivity in both the original and validation cohorts. According to a later analysis, most CMV-associated TCR beta chains appeared to be HLA-restricted, and the HLA associations seemed to be driven largely by CMV exposure. A later analysis associated 15,000 to 20,000 TCR beta sequences with specific HLA alleles at a false discovery rate of 0.05. Only TCR beta chains were sequenced in this cohort, and the absence of alpha or paired-chain data limited detectable features. A cluster of highly shared sequence variants was judged likely to be a technical artifact of the sequencing pipeline. The earlier analysis of 587 of the donors excluded roughly 17 rarely observed V segments, including chromosome 9 orphons, because counts were too low. In a later analysis, TCR association rates were found to vary across HLA loci, with the most associated TCRs seen for DRB1 alleles and the fewest for HLA-C alleles. In an earlier analysis of roughly 560 of the donors, most TCR beta V segments were observed in productive rearrangements about 87% or about 30% of the time, broadly matching IMGT annotations. Presence/absence analyses assumed roughly uniform sequencing depth across donors, an assumption that may not hold. HLA typing was unavailable for some donors at each locus, so association tests used only the typed subset. According to the authors, the approach could potentially be generalized to other disease states and immunological phenotypes. A further reported finding was that TCR beta sequences accurately predicted the HLA-A and HLA-B alleles for most subjects in the first cohort. When HLA alleles, especially DR and DQ, strongly co-occurred, attributing TCR associations to individual alleles was difficult.

Library generation was performed with the immunoSEQ multiplex PCR assay. For the multiplex PCR, a mixture combining 60 forward primers for TCR Vbeta segments and 13 reverse primers for TCR Jbeta segments was used. A multiplex PCR assay on genomic DNA amplified the CDR3 region of rearranged TCR beta genes. On the Illumina HiSeq System, the amplified TCR beta libraries were sequenced as 87-base-pair reads. For the original study's pipeline: A later analysis counted tens of millions of unique TCR beta chains across the 550 to 750 repertoires, and 9.5 million to 11 million of these chains were shared by at least two donors. Raw reads were error-corrected and collapsed into unique sequences with a nearest-neighbor algorithm that merged closely related sequences to remove PCR and sequencing errors. To assign V, D and J gene segments, CDR3 sequences were aligned to IMGT reference sequences. For a sequence to be retained, a match of at least six nucleotides was required to both a V gene segment and a J gene segment. A rearrangement counted as productive if the CDR3 had no stop codons and remained in frame with V and J, and every other rearrangement counted as non-productive. CDR3 was defined by IMGT convention, running from the second conserved V-encoded cysteine to the conserved J-encoded phenylalanine. The earlier analysis of about 590 of the donors excluded sequences that lacked an unambiguous match to a single V gene segment. In an earlier analysis of more than 500 of the donors, a V segment was called functional when productive rearrangements were above 56.7%, and segregating when the standard deviation between donors exceeded 5%. A statistical classification framework was built to diagnose cytomegalovirus status from the catalog of TCR beta chain sequences. A later analysis assigned V and J genes by comparing TCR nucleotide sequences with IMGT/GENE-DB human TR gene sequences. A later analysis assigned CDR3 sequences and most-parsimonious VDJ recombination scenarios with the TCRdist pipeline. In a later analysis, each TCR beta chain was defined by its CDR3 amino acid sequence together with its V-gene family, and reads lacking a unique V-gene family were excluded. To address suspected cross-contamination and a sequencing artifact, a later analysis removed a few hundred highly shared, low-generation-probability nucleotide sequences. In a later analysis, a clonal expansion index for each public chain was calculated from normalized within-repertoire ranks of inferred template counts. In a later analysis, generation probabilities were computed using a VDJ recombination model fitted to out-of-frame rearrangements, and the results were checked against IGoR. Hypergeometric tests were used in a later analysis to score TCR-TCR, TCR-HLA and TCR-CMV co-occurrence, with a repertoire-size bias correction applied to the TCR pairs. False discovery rates were estimated in a later analysis by permuting HLA or CMV assignments 20 times. In a later analysis, co-occurring TCRs were grouped using DBSCAN, with TCRdist sequence similarity added in when clustering inside HLA-allele-positive subsets. For co-occurrence clustering, repertoires with fewer than 30,000 or more than 120,000 public chains were excluded, along with roughly 5 repertoires with anomalous nucleotide sharing. TCRdb took over this immuneACCESS table, retaining in-frame rearrangements with V and J assigned. Such tables are incomplete; in checked studies, under half of the missing clones stem from an unresolved V gene, and the remainder is unexplained. V, J and clone size are those of that table, while D and trimming were read from the DNA. The record for this sample contains tens of thousands of clones. The ten largest account for approximately 1.5% of the sample.

Comment on this clone: The target of this receptor is not known.

The cohort comprised fewer than 700 healthy bone marrow donors. At the time of sampling, all cohort members were nominally healthy, though unrecorded immune exposures were likely present. The donor was CMV seronegative and belonged to the group of 350 to 400 seronegative cohort members. Every donor gave a peripheral blood sample, and the peripheral blood mononuclear cells from that sample were used for TCR beta sequencing. Genomic DNA was extracted from the blood cell samples with the Qiagen DNeasy Blood Extraction Kit. From the cysteine through the phenylalanine, the CDR3 covers 16 amino acids. Only CDR3 DNA is held: 48 bases, read in frame from base 1. V is cut back by 1 base and J by 3 bases, with 5 bases in the junction unmatched. Sequences LGHNA (CDR1) and YSLEER (CDR2) are obtained from the germline V gene.

The sequencing sample was made of PBMCs. The TCR comes from a woman aged 55-69 years in good health and CMV-seronegative. The rearranged segments are TRBV4-3 and TRBJ2-1, with 8 bases in between that match TRBD2. The DNA sequence is as follows: TGCGCCAGCAGCCAAGGGAGCGGGAGTGGCTACAATGAGCAGTTCTTC. It translates as CASSQGSGSGYNEQFF.